This TCR beta chain emerged from a study of shared clonotypes between healthy human individuals. CDR3 size: 14 residues. The germline V gene encodes CDR1 MGHDK and CDR2 SYGVNS. After removal of 7 bases from V and 4 bases from J, the junction contained 4 bases not matched to a gene. The repertoire was sequenced with immunoSEQ multiplex PCR; TCRdb's copy has only in-frame clones and lacks some. The table shows 2,500,000 or so clones, with approximately 94% occurring only once. The chain carries TRBV25-1 and TRBJ2-1, with 10 bases fitting TRBD1. The specimen sequenced was naive CD4+ T cells from PBMCs. Subset defined: CD45RA+ positively selected. The receptor comes from a man younger than 35 in good health. Some clones in this sample may be carry-over from other donors' samples. The CDR3 loop reads CASTGTGVYNEQFF. The CDR3 DNA sequence: TGTGCCAGCACCGGGACAGGGGTTTACAATGAGCAGTTCTTC.